The present T cell receptor (beta chain) was sequenced within a study of blood T cell repertoires in COVID-19. Study-wide background: Acute-phase and convalescent COVID-19 samples originated in the United States, Italy and Spain.

Cohort 3 recovered donors had two negative PCRs, clearance, or symptom resolution. Original analysis: Estimates of nucleated cell counts were drawn from the amplification of reference gene primers. Measured with immunoSEQ multiplex PCR; TCRdb has only the in-frame clones, and not every one. The DNA gave D and trimming, while V, J and clone size come from that table. Among some 330,000 clones, approximately 90% were seen once, and the ten largest hold 3.5% to 4.5%. Germline CDR1 and CDR2: GTSNPN and SVGIG (reference sequence). With 0 bases clipped from V and 1 base from J, the junction kept 1 base outside the gene matches. The CDR3 consists of 15 residues.

The genes are TRBV30 and TRBJ1-5; 9 bases map to TRBD1. The sample taken for sequencing was PBMCs or T cells enriched from blood (not recorded which). This sequence originates from a man in his thirties or forties who had recovered from COVID-19. As DNA, the CDR3 is TGTGCCTGGAGTGTAGGGACAGGGAGCAATCAGCCCCAGCATTTT. Encoded protein: CAWSVGTGSNQPQHF.